These 2 T cell receptor beta chains originate from one sample sequenced in a study of OX40 agonist ivuxolimab in advanced cancers. Data came from immunoSEQ multiplex PCR; TCRdb stores just in-frame clones and leaves some out. The repertoire has some 80,000 clones, 92% of them found once; the top ten carry around 0.64%. The sample in question was CD4+ or CD8+ T cells sorted from blood, obtained in a trial of the OX40 agonist ivuxolimab. The receptors shown here come from an adult with an advanced solid tumor such as melanoma, head and neck, liver or kidney cancer.

The chain combines TRBV15 with TRBJ2-7; perhaps TRBD1 as D (5 bases). This CDR3 has 14 amino acids. The germline gives CDR1 LNHNV, CDR2 YYDKDF (reference sequence). Between the trimmed V and J ends, which lost 1 base and 3 bases, there was a span of 10 bases. The CDR3 loop is CATSRVLGVYEQYF. The CDR3 DNA sequence: TGTGCCACCAGCAGAGTCCTAGGGGTCTACGAGCAGTACTTC.

V gene TRBV2 combines with J gene TRBJ2-6, with D uncertain. Trimming took 6 bases from V and 1 from J, leaving 10 bases between them. The CDR3 length is 15 residues. CDR1 and CDR2 from the germline V gene are SNHLY and FYNNEI. CDR3 amino acids: CASRGSYSGANVLTF. The DNA for the CDR3 is TGTGCCAGCAGGGGCTCCTATTCTGGGGCCAACGTCCTGACTTTC.